Following are 21 T cell receptor beta chains from one sample sequenced in a study of blood T cell repertoires in COVID-19. TCRdb's table, derived via immunoSEQ multiplex PCR, lists solely in-frame clones and lacks some. The sample records approximately 140,000 clones, more than 70% being singletons. The source material was peripheral blood. The receptors derive from a woman aged 60 to 75 with acute or convalescent COVID-19.

The gene calls are TRBV5-1 and TRBJ2-3; TRBD1 agrees at 7 bases. The ends lost 2 bases at V and 1 base at J; junction bases unmatched: 4. Germline V gene lookup returns CDR1 SGHRS and CDR2 YFSETQ. The CDR3 contains 15 residues. CDR3 sequence reads: CASSLQGLGTDTQYF. The DNA of the CDR3 is TGCGCCAGCAGCTTACAGGGGCTTGGCACAGATACGCAGTATTTT.

This clone came up once. This chain connects TRBV9 to TRBJ1-3; D perhaps matches TRBD1 (5 bases). Germline V CDR1 and CDR2: SGDLS, YYNGEE. V lost 3 bases to trimming and J lost 0 bases, with 10 bases between them. The CDR3 has 15 residues. CDR3 sequence: CASSAAGGSGNTIYF. CDR3 DNA sequence: TGTGCCAGCAGCGCCGCGGGGGGCTCTGGAAACACCATATATTTT. The whole variable domain, filled in from reference TRBV9 and TRBJ1-3, reads DSGVTQTPKHLITATGQRVTLRCSPRSGDLSVYWYQQSLDQGLQFLIQYYNGEERAKGNILERFSAQQFPDLHSELNLSSLELGDSALYFCASSAAGGSGNTIYFGEGSWLTVV.

This clone was detected once. The rearrangement joins TRBV7-2 to TRBJ1-1, with unresolved D. V was cut by 4 bases and J by 1 base, with 7 bases left in between. The CDR3 has 13 residues. CDR1 and CDR2 (germline): SGHTA, FQGNSA. The DNA of the CDR3 is TGTGCCAGCAGCTACACACCGAACACTGAAGCTTTCTTT. It encodes CASSYTPNTEAFF.

CDR3 sequence (DNA): TGTGCCAGTAGCCTCACCGGGGAGCTGTTTTTT. As protein: CASSLTGELFF. This chain joins TRBV19 and TRBJ2-2; D unresolved. The ends were cut back, 6 bases at V and 4 bases at J, with 3 bases in the middle. The CDR3 runs to 11 residues. Per germline, CDR1 LNHDA and CDR2 SQIVND (reference sequence). Together with reference TRBV19 and TRBJ2-2, the CDR3 gives the full variable domain: DGGITQSPKYLFRKEGQNVTLSCEQNLNHDAMYWYRQDPGQGLRLIYYSQIVNDFQKGDIAEGYSVSREKKESFPLTVTSAQKNPTAFYLCASSLTGELFFGEGSRLTVL.

This clone was seen only once. V and J are TRBV15 and TRBJ2-3; TRBD2 matches 10 bases. CDR3 length: 16 amino acids. After removal of 3 bases from V and 4 bases from J, the junction contained 7 bases not matched to a gene. Germline V gives CDR1 LNHNV, CDR2 YYDKDF (reference sequence). CDR3 loop: CATSRGGAGGADTQYF. CDR3 nucleotide sequence: TGTGCCACCAGCAGGGGAGGAGCGGGGGGGGCAGATACGCAGTATTTT.

The chain links TRBV19 to TRBJ2-1; unclear D gene. Germline CDR1 reads LNHDA; CDR2 reads SQIVND (reference sequence). Trimming stripped 2 bases from V and 2 bases from J, with 10 bases between. CDR3 length equals 15 residues. The CDR3 reads CASSITVTPYNEQFF. DNA for the CDR3: TGTGCCAGTAGTATAACGGTAACCCCCTACAATGAGCAGTTCTTC. Full variable domain (missing parts from reference TRBV19 and TRBJ2-1): DGGITQSPKYLFRKEGQNVTLSCEQNLNHDAMYWYRQDPGQGLRLIYYSQIVNDFQKGDIAEGYSVSREKKESFPLTVTSAQKNPTAFYLCASSITVTPYNEQFFGPGTRLTVL.

The chain is built from TRBV4-1 and TRBJ1-1; D may be TRBD1 (5 bases). Trimming pared 2 bases from V and 3 bases from J, leaving 13 bases between. Germline V lookup: CDR1 MGHRA, CDR2 YSYEKL. This CDR3 spans 15 amino acids. CDR3 region: CASSQPIIRDTEAFF. The CDR3 DNA reads TGCGCCAGCAGCCAACCTATTATCAGGGACACTGAAGCTTTCTTT.

This clone occurred a few times. This chain connects TRBV3-1 (or the pseudogene TRBV3-2) to TRBJ2-3, with 7 positions matching TRBD1. This CDR3 comprises 15 residues. Germline loops: CDR1 LGHDT, CDR2 YNNKEL (reference sequence). Trimming at V came to 4 bases and at J to 2 bases, leaving 6 bases not matched to a gene. The CDR3 nucleotides are TGTGCCAGCAGCCTCCGGGACAGAGACACAGATACGCAGTATTTT. Translating it yields CASSLRDRDTDTQYF.

The V call is TRBV5-4, the J call TRBJ2-3, with 9 nucleotides matching TRBD1. V shed 3 bases, J shed 4 bases, and the junction held 6 bases outside the gene matches. This CDR3 contains 15 residues. The germline V gene has CDR1 SGHNT and CDR2 YYREEE (reference sequence). CDR3 coding DNA: TGTGCCAGCAGCTCATGGACAGGGGTGTCAGATACGCAGTATTTT. This sequence encodes CASSSWTGVSDTQYF.

J is TRBJ2-5 and V is TRBV5-4; 7 nucleotides agree with TRBD2. This CDR3 contains 14 residues. Losses at the gene ends were 0 bases for V and 4 bases for J; bases not matched to a gene: 3. Per the germline V gene, CDR1 is SGHNT and CDR2 is YYREEE (reference sequence). This CDR3 reads CASSLGGRGETQYF. The CDR3 DNA sequence: TGTGCCAGCAGCTTGGGGGGGAGGGGAGAGACCCAGTACTTC.

The chain is built from TRBV28 and TRBJ2-1; TRBD1 might be the D (5 bases). Trimming left V 1 base short and J 7 bases short, with 11 bases between. The germline V gene has CDR1 MDHEN and CDR2 SYDVKM. This CDR3 spans 14 amino acids. CDR3: CASSLSRAGNEQFF. In DNA form, the CDR3 reads TGTGCCAGCAGTTTATCCAGGGCAGGGAATGAGCAGTTCTTC.

The rearrangement uses TRBV19 and TRBJ2-1; TRBD2 matches 7 bases. CDR3 length: 14 residues. The germline CDR1 and CDR2 sequences are LNHDA and SQIVND (reference sequence). J gave up 8 bases and V 3 bases, and 7 bases lay outside the gene matches. CDR3 sequence (DNA): TGTGCCAGTAGTATTCTTCGGACTAGGGATGAGCAGTTCTTC. Translating it yields CASSILRTRDEQFF.

The chain carries TRBV5-1 and TRBJ2-1; the match to TRBD2 covers 7 bases. CDR1 SGHRS and CDR2 YFSETQ come from the germline V gene. The CDR3 extends over 16 amino acids. V trimming: 1 base; J trimming: 3 bases; junction bases outside the gene matches: 7. The CDR3 spells CASSLMEQRGYNEQFF. The CDR3 bases are TGCGCCAGCAGCTTGATGGAGCAGCGGGGCTACAATGAGCAGTTCTTC.

The rearrangement joins TRBV5-4 to TRBJ2-7, with 9 positions matching TRBD1. The CDR3 totals 14 residues. Germline values: CDR1 SGHNT, CDR2 YYREEE (reference sequence). Trimming cost V 0 bases and J 7 bases; bases outside gene matches: 5. Here the CDR3 reads CASSLAGTGYEQYF. CDR3 nucleotide sequence: TGTGCCAGCAGCTTGGCCGGGACAGGGTATGAGCAGTACTTC.

The rearrangement uses TRBV19 and TRBJ1-1, with 7 bases fitting TRBD1. The germline CDR1 and CDR2 sequences are LNHDA and SQIVND (reference sequence). Trimming at V came to 8 bases and at J to 9 bases, leaving 3 bases not matched to a gene. The CDR3 contains 10 residues. CDR3 sequence reads: CASYRGKAFF. The CDR3 nucleotides read TGTGCCAGTTACAGGGGAAAAGCTTTCTTT.

This chain uses TRBV19 with TRBJ1-5; possibly TRBD1 for D (5 bases). The CDR3 contains 17 residues. CDR1 and CDR2 (germline): LNHDA, SQIVND (reference sequence). The V gene lost 4 bases and the J gene lost 0 bases, with 16 bases spanning the gap. CDR3 residues: CASSNSHGTYSNQPQHF. The CDR3 coding sequence is TGTGCCAGTAGTAACTCTCACGGGACTTATAGCAATCAGCCCCAGCATTTT.

CDR3 region: CASSPAGSVYEQYF. Here the CDR3 DNA reads TGTGCCAGCAGTCCCGCGGGCAGTGTCTACGAGCAGTACTTC. This chain connects TRBV6-2 or TRBV6-3 to TRBJ2-7; maybe TRBD2 (5 bases). Germline V gene sequence: CDR1 MNHEY, CDR2 SVGEGT. V lost 5 bases to trimming and J lost 3 bases, with 14 bases between them. The CDR3 is made up of 14 amino acids.

This clone was counted only a few times. The rearrangement joins TRBV19 to TRBJ1-5, with D perhaps matching TRBD1 (5 bases). Looked up from germline, CDR1 is LNHDA and CDR2 is SQIVND (reference sequence). The V gene lost 5 bases and the J gene lost 8 bases, with 10 bases spanning the gap. The CDR3 totals 12 residues. In nucleotides, the CDR3 is TGTGCCAGTAGTCCGGGGGGAGAGCCCCAGCATTTT. Encoded protein: CASSPGGEPQHF.

The chain recombines TRBV6-5 with TRBJ2-5, with D maybe TRBD1 (5 bases). The CDR3 consists of 14 residues. CDR1 and CDR2 (germline): MNHEY, SVGAGI. The V end lost 4 bases, the J end lost 1 base, and 10 bases lay between the germline ends. The CDR3 sequence: CASSWGRSQETQYF. CDR3 coding DNA: TGTGCCAGCAGTTGGGGCAGATCCCAAGAGACCCAGTACTTC.

This clone was counted at least ten times. The chain carries TRBV14 and TRBJ2-2; 7 nucleotides match TRBD2. Per germline, CDR1 SGHDN and CDR2 FVKESK. This CDR3 spans 15 amino acids. Trimming cost V 4 bases and J 4 bases; bases outside gene matches: 6. The CDR3 DNA reads TGTGCCAGCAGCCGCCTCGGGGAGGGCACCGGGGAGCTGTTTTTT. Translated, it gives CASSRLGEGTGELFF.

This chain connects TRBV11-3 to TRBJ1-6; 11 bases are a match to TRBD1. V lost 5 bases and J lost 7; bases outside the gene matches: 4. The CDR3 sequence is 15 residues long. Germline assignment: CDR1 SGHNT and CDR2 YENEEA. The CDR3 nucleotides are TGTGCCAGCAGCCTCCGGGACAGGGGGAATTCACCCCTCCACTTT. It encodes CASSLRDRGNSPLHF. Full variable domain (remainder filled in from reference TRBV11-3 and TRBJ1-6): EAGVVQSPRYKIIEKKQPVAFWCNPISGHNTLYWYLQNLGQGPELLIRYENEEAVDDSQLPKDRFSAERLKGVDSTLKIQPAELGDSAVYLCASSLRDRGNSPLHFGNGTRLTVT.